The 28 T cell receptor beta chains reported below all come from one sample, sequenced in a study of blood T cell repertoires in COVID-19. Generated by immunoSEQ multiplex PCR, the TCRdb table keeps only in-frame clones and is missing some. This sample yields about 210,000 clones, of which about nine tenths are seen a single time; around 1.5% belongs to the top ten. Sequences were obtained from peripheral blood. The receptors here all came from a man aged 18 to 30 with active or convalescent COVID-19.

This clone was seen once. The V and J genes are TRBV19 and TRBJ2-1; D possibly corresponds to TRBD2 (6 bases). Deletions cut 6 bases from V and 7 bases from J, with 10 bases between. From germline, CDR1 is LNHDA and CDR2 SQIVND (reference sequence). This CDR3 region has 12 residues. This CDR3 is CASRRRGNEQFF. In DNA form, the CDR3 reads TGTGCCAGTAGGAGGCGGGGTAATGAGCAGTTCTTC. Looking up the rest from reference TRBV19 and TRBJ2-1 gives the full variable domain: DGGITQSPKYLFRKEGQNVTLSCEQNLNHDAMYWYRQDPGQGLRLIYYSQIVNDFQKGDIAEGYSVSREKKESFPLTVTSAQKNPTAFYLCASRRRGNEQFFGPGTRLTVL.

The rearrangement links TRBV9 to TRBJ1-1; no clear D. V was trimmed by 4 bases and J by 0 bases, leaving 7 bases between them. Germline V lookup: CDR1 SGDLS, CDR2 YYNGEE. The CDR3 is made up of 13 amino acids. The CDR3 DNA sequence: TGTGCCAGCAGCCCAGACATGAACACTGAAGCTTTCTTT. Residues: CASSPDMNTEAFF.

This clone was observed once. The gene calls are TRBV19 and TRBJ2-2, with D possibly matching TRBD2 (5 bases). From germline, CDR1 is LNHDA and CDR2 SQIVND (reference sequence). The CDR3 length is 16 residues. Trimming removed 2 bases from V and 0 bases from J, with 10 bases in between. CDR3 in amino acids: CASSISPGSNTGELFF. CDR3 coding DNA: TGTGCCAGTAGTATAAGTCCGGGATCGAACACCGGGGAGCTGTTTTTT.

This chain joins TRBV5-1 and TRBJ1-3, with 9 nucleotides matching TRBD1. Germline CDR1 reads SGHRS; CDR2 reads YFSETQ. V gave up 0 bases and J gave up 1 base; unmatched junction bases: 11. The CDR3 loop spans 19 amino acids. The chain's CDR3 is CASSLAPHHRGPSGNTIYF. The CDR3 coding sequence is TGCGCCAGCAGCTTGGCTCCCCACCACAGGGGGCCGTCTGGAAACACCATATATTTT.

This chain connects TRBV6-1 to TRBJ2-5; 9 bases are shared with TRBD1. Trimming removed 1 base from V and 4 bases from J; junction bases left unmatched: 4. The CDR3 loop spans 15 amino acids. Per germline, CDR1 MNHNS and CDR2 SASEGT. DNA of the CDR3: TGTGCCAGCAGTGAAGGGACAGGGGCGGGAGAGACCCAGTACTTC. Translation gives CASSEGTGAGETQYF.

The V and J genes are TRBV9 and TRBJ2-1; 9 positions match TRBD1. After removal of 3 bases from V and 3 bases from J, the junction contained 7 bases not matched to a gene. The CDR3 is 16 residues long. Germline-derived CDR1 and CDR2 are SGDLS and YYNGEE. The CDR3 DNA reads TGTGCCAGCAGCGCACACGACAGGGGGTACTACAATGAGCAGTTCTTC. It is translated as CASSAHDRGYYNEQFF.

DNA of the CDR3: TGCGCCAGCAGCCAAGAGGCGGGGAGAGCGAACACTGAAGCTTTCTTT. Protein: CASSQEAGRANTEAFF. V is TRBV4-1 and J is TRBJ1-1; D is uncertain. The CDR3 is 16 amino acids. Germline CDR1 is MGHRA and CDR2 is YSYEKL. Trimming left V 0 bases short and J 1 base short, with 12 bases between.

The chain joins TRBV7-8 to TRBJ1-5; D unresolved. CDR1 and CDR2 from the germline V gene are SGHVS and FQNEAQ. The ends were cut back, 4 bases at V and 0 bases at J, with 7 bases in the middle. The CDR3 consists of 14 residues. CDR3 loop: CASSYRSSNQPQHF. The CDR3 DNA sequence: TGTGCCAGCAGCTACCGGAGTAGCAATCAGCCCCAGCATTTT.

The V gene is TRBV28, the J gene TRBJ1-4; 8 bases agree with TRBD1. The V segment lost 3 bases and the J segment 8 bases; nucleotides outside the gene matches: 20. The CDR3 consists of 19 residues. CDR1 and CDR2 from the germline V gene are MDHEN and SYDVKM. CDR3 sequence (DNA): TGTGCCAGCAGTTTTCGACAAGGCAGGGGGCGAGAGCGGAGAGAAAAACTGTTTTTT. Its translation is CASSFRQGRGRERREKLFF.

The V and J genes are TRBV5-1 and TRBJ1-5; 7 bases are a match to TRBD1. V shed 2 bases and J 0 bases; nucleotides not matched to a gene: 8. Germline assignment: CDR1 SGHRS and CDR2 YFSETQ. The CDR3 length is 17 residues. The CDR3: CASSFSRGQSSNQPQHF. CDR3 bases: TGCGCCAGCAGCTTTTCGAGGGGACAGAGTAGCAATCAGCCCCAGCATTTT.

The chain recombines TRBV6-5 with TRBJ2-7; a weak D match, TRBD1 (6 bases). V lost 8 bases to trimming and J lost 2 bases, with 13 bases between them. The CDR3 covers 13 residues. Germline V gives CDR1 MNHEY, CDR2 SVGAGI. The CDR3 sequence: CASGPGTTYEQYF. The CDR3 nucleotides read TGTGCCAGCGGGCCCGGGACAACCTACGAGCAGTACTTC.

V gene TRBV4-2 combines with J gene TRBJ2-3, with TRBD2 matching over 8 bases. Trimming removed 2 bases from V and 6 bases from J; junction bases left unmatched: 13. Germline V gene lookup returns CDR1 LGHNA and CDR2 YNFKEQ. The CDR3 contains 17 residues. The CDR3 loop reads CASSQQVSGNSVDTQYF. CDR3 DNA sequence: TGTGCCAGCAGCCAACAGGTTAGCGGGAATTCCGTCGATACGCAGTATTTT.

The chain employs TRBV6-2 or TRBV6-3 and TRBJ1-5; 9 bases map to TRBD1. V lost 4 bases, J lost 0 bases, and 10 bases stayed unmatched. CDR3 length: 18 residues. Per the germline V gene, CDR1 is MNHEY and CDR2 is SVGEGT. In DNA, the CDR3 is TGTGCCAGCAGTTCTACAGGGGGCGAAAACTATAGCAATCAGCCCCAGCATTTT. It translates to CASSSTGGENYSNQPQHF.

The chain joins TRBV6-5 to TRBJ2-3; 9 bases are shared with TRBD2. Germline CDR1 reads MNHEY; CDR2 reads SVGAGI. The CDR3 is 16 residues long. V was clipped by 1 base and J by 1 base; unmatched bases: 3. DNA for the CDR3: TGTGCCAGCAGTTACTATGGCGGGGGGGGCACAGATACGCAGTATTTT. Amino acids: CASSYYGGGGTDTQYF.

The chain combines TRBV30 with TRBJ2-3; 7 bases are a match to TRBD2. This CDR3 is built from 16 residues. Germline trimming cut 5 bases from V and 2 bases from J; bases unmatched to any gene: 13. CDR1 and CDR2 from the germline V gene are GTSNPN and SVGIG (reference sequence). Here the CDR3 DNA reads TGTGCCTGGGGCCGGGGCGGGAGTGGCAACACAGATACGCAGTATTTT. This translates into CAWGRGGSGNTDTQYF.

The chain recombines TRBV19 with TRBJ2-7; 8 nucleotides align to TRBD1. The J segment lost 5 bases and the V segment lost 1 base, leaving 4 bases of the junction unmatched. Germline V gene sequence: CDR1 LNHDA, CDR2 SQIVND (reference sequence). This CDR3 is built from 14 residues. This CDR3 is CASSIGQGINEQYF. The DNA for the CDR3 is TGTGCCAGTAGTATAGGACAGGGGATAAACGAGCAGTACTTC.

The chain links TRBV2 to TRBJ1-1; a possible D gene is TRBD1 (5 bases). V lost 4 bases to trimming and J lost 5 bases, with 14 bases between them. The CDR3 contains 14 residues. The V gene's germline CDR1 is SNHLY and CDR2 FYNNEI. The CDR3 region is CASSVGGTKTEAFF. The CDR3 region has the DNA TGTGCCAGCAGTGTCGGAGGGACTAAGACTGAAGCTTTCTTT.

This clone has just a few counts. V gene TRBV5-1 combines with J gene TRBJ2-1, with TRBD2 matching over 12 bases. Germline assignment: CDR1 SGHRS and CDR2 YFSETQ. The length of the CDR3 is 16 residues. V lost 0 bases to trimming and J lost 10 bases; unmatched junction nucleotides: 8. The CDR3 DNA reads as TGCGCCAGCAGCTTGGCTAGCGGGGGGGCCCCTGGGGAGCAGTTCTTC. It codes for CASSLASGGAPGEQFF.

The chain carries TRBV27 and TRBJ2-7, with D possibly TRBD2 on 5 matching bases. Between the trimmed V and J ends, which lost 5 bases and 0 bases, there was a span of 14 bases. The CDR3 has 15 residues. Germline values: CDR1 MNHEY, CDR2 SMNVEV (reference sequence). CDR3 region: CASSQADWNSYEQYF. The CDR3 bases are TGTGCCAGCAGTCAAGCGGATTGGAACTCCTACGAGCAGTACTTC.

The J gene is TRBJ1-1, the V gene TRBV7-9; 7 bases fit TRBD1. This CDR3 spans 16 amino acids. The V gene end was trimmed by 4 bases and the J gene end by 5 bases; junction bases not matched to a gene: 13. From germline, CDR1 is SEHNR and CDR2 FQNEAQ (reference sequence). Here the CDR3 reads CASSSAGGPSTTEAFF. The CDR3, as DNA: TGTGCCAGCAGCTCGGCAGGGGGGCCATCGACGACTGAAGCTTTCTTT.

The rearrangement links TRBV6-6 to TRBJ2-1; TRBD2 aligns across 9 bases. Germline V gives CDR1 MNHNY, CDR2 SVGAGI (reference sequence). The CDR3 loop spans 17 amino acids. Trimming cost V 6 bases and J 0 bases; bases outside gene matches: 9. CDR3: CASSRMTSGYSYNEQFF. Written as DNA, the CDR3 is TGTGCCAGCAGCCGAATGACTAGCGGATACTCCTACAATGAGCAGTTCTTC.

This chain joins TRBV27 and TRBJ1-2; no reliable D call. The germline V gene encodes CDR1 MNHEY and CDR2 SMNVEV (reference sequence). The CDR3 length is 16 residues. With 5 bases removed from V and 4 bases from J, the gap between germline ends came to 20 bases. CDR3 nucleotide sequence: TGTGCCAGCAGTCCCCGCCCCACCCCGCGGGCCTATGGCTACACCTTC. This gives the protein CASSPRPTPRAYGYTF.

This clone was picked up a small number of times. This rearrangement joins TRBV7-9 to TRBJ2-1, with D possibly being TRBD2 (6 bases). Deletions cut 4 bases from V and 9 bases from J, with 7 bases between. The CDR3 runs to 11 residues. CDR1 is SEHNR, CDR2 FQNEAQ, per germline (reference sequence). CDR3 in DNA: TGTGCCAGCAGCTGGGACTTTGAGCAGTTCTTC. It translates to CASSWDFEQFF.

V gene TRBV5-1 combines with J gene TRBJ1-2, with TRBD1 identical over 9 bases. The germline gives CDR1 SGHRS, CDR2 YFSETQ. J was trimmed by 1 base and V by 0 bases; bases with no gene match: 7. The CDR3 consists of 17 residues. As DNA, the CDR3 is TGCGCCAGCAGCTTGGGGAGGACAGGGGACGTTAACTATGGCTACACCTTC. Residues: CASSLGRTGDVNYGYTF.

The chain carries TRBV7-2 and TRBJ2-5, with 10 positions matching TRBD2. V dropped 4 bases and J dropped 3; count of bases not matched to a gene: 2. Germline CDR1 is SGHTA and CDR2 is FQGNSA. The CDR3 covers 14 residues. CDR3 amino acids: CASSSSGREETQYF. CDR3 DNA: TGTGCCAGCAGCTCTAGCGGGAGAGAAGAGACCCAGTACTTC.

The V call is TRBV4-1, the J call TRBJ2-7; TRBD2 is a possible D gene (6 bases). The V end lost 3 bases, the J end lost 4 bases, and 22 bases lay between the germline ends. Germline CDR1 reads MGHRA; CDR2 reads YSYEKL. The CDR3 extends over 17 amino acids. CDR3 in DNA: TGCGCCAGCAGCCAGGGCCTTCGTGGTAGCGGCTTTTACGAGCAGTACTTC. Amino acid sequence: CASSQGLRGSGFYEQYF.

In its sample, this clone was seen a few times. The rearrangement joins TRBV5-8 to TRBJ1-2; possible D gene TRBD1, 5 bases. The V gene's germline CDR1 is SGHTS and CDR2 YDEGEE. V lost 0 bases to trimming and J lost 1 base, with 13 bases between them. The length of the CDR3 is 16 residues. The CDR3 is CASSLATATYNYGYTF. CDR3 nucleotides: TGTGCCAGCAGCTTGGCGACAGCGACATATAACTATGGCTACACCTTC. Looking up the rest from reference TRBV5-8 and TRBJ1-2 gives the full variable domain: EAGVTQSPTHLIKTRGQQATLRCSPISGHTSVYWYQQALGLGLQFLLWYDEGEERNRGNFPPRFSGRQFPNYSSELNVNALELEDSALYLCASSLATATYNYGYTFGSGTRLTVV.

The rearrangement uses TRBV19 and TRBJ1-6, with unresolved D. The V and J ends lost 9 bases and 9 bases respectively, with 15 bases between them. This CDR3 region has 13 residues. The germline V gene encodes CDR1 LNHDA and CDR2 SQIVND (reference sequence). The CDR3 DNA reads as TGTGCCAGCGTACCGACGGCGGGTTCACCCCTCCACTTT. This codes for CASVPTAGSPLHF.